This T cell receptor beta chain was sequenced in a study of technical replicates of blood from a handful of donors (TCRdb year 2017). The CDR3 runs 18 residues from the cysteine to the phenylalanine. The retained sequence is limited to the CDR3, 54 bases, with the frame set at the first base. CDR1 and CDR2 were assigned from the germline V gene as MDHEN and SYDVKM. Clipping removes 3 bases from V and 4 bases from J, with 14 as the unmatched junction base count. On this clone: Its antigen is still unknown. The sample holds no much larger clone one base away, and base qualities are not on file.

The library came from the immunoSEQ multiplex PCR assay. The immuneACCESS repertoire file appears here via TCRdb, limited to in-frame rearrangements. These files lack a portion of the clones; in checked studies, under half of the deficit traces to unresolved V genes, and the cause of the others is not known. A total of under 95,000 clones appear in this sample, 90% to 95% of them only once. The top ten clonotypes cover roughly 0.38% of the sample. Source material: T cells isolated from PBMCs. This receptor was obtained from a human donor in good health. Some clones in this sample may be carry-over from other donors' samples. Recombination linked TRBV28 to TRBJ2-1; 8 of the junction bases match TRBD2. The CDR3 here reads CASSFPTSAGVAYNEQFF. The nucleotides are TGTGCCAGCAGTTTCCCGACTTCAGCGGGAGTTGCGTACAATGAGCAGTTCTTC.